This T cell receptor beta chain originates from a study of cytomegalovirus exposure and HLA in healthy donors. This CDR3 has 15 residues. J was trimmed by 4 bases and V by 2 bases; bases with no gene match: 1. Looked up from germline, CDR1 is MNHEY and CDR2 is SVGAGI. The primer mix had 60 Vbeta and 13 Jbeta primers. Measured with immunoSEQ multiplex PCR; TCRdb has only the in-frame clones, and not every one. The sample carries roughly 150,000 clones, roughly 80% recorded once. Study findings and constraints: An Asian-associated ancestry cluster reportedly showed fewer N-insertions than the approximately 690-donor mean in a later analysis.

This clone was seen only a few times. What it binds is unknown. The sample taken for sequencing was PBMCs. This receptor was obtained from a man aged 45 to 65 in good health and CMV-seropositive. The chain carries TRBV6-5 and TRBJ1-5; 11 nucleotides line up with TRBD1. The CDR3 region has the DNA TGTGCCAGCAGTTACGGGACAGGGGGGAATCAGCCCCAGCATTTT. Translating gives CASSYGTGGNQPQHF.